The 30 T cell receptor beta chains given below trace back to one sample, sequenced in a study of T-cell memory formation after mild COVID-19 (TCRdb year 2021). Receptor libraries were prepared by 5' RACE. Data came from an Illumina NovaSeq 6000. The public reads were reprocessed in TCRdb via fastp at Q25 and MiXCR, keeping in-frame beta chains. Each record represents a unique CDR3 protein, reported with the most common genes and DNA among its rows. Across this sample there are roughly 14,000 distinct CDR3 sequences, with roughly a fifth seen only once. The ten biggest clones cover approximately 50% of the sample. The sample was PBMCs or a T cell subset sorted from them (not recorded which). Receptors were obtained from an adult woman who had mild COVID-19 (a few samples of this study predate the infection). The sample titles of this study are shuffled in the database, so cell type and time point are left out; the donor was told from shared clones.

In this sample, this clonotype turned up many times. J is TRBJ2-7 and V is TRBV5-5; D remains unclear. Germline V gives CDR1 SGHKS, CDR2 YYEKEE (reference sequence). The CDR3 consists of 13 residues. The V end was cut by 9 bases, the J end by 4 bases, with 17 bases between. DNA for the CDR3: TGTGCCACCTCAGTCCTGGGCAGTTACGAGCAGTACTTC. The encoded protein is CATSVLGSYEQYF.

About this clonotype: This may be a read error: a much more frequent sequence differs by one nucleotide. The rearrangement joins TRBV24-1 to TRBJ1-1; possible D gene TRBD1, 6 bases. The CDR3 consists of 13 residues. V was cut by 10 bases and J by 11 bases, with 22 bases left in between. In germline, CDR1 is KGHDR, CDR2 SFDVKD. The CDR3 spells CATEVQGSMRAFF. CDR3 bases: TGTGCCACAGAAGTCCAGGGGTCGATGCGGGCTTTCTTT.

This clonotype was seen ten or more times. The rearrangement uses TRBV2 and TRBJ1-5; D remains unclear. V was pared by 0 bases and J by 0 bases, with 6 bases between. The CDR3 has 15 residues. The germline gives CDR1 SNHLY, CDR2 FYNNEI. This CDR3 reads CASSEATDSNQPQHF. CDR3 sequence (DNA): TGTGCCAGCAGTGAAGCCACTGATAGCAATCAGCCCCAGCATTTT.

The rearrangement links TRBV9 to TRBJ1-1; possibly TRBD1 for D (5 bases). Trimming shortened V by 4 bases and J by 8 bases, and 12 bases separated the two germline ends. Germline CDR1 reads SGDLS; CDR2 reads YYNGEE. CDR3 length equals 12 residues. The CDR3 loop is CASSKTDSEAFF. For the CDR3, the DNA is TGTGCCAGCAGCAAAACAGACAGCGAAGCTTTCTTT.

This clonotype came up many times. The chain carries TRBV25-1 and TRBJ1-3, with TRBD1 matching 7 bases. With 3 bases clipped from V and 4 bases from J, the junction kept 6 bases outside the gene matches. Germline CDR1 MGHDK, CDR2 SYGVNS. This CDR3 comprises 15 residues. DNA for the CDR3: TGTGCCAGCAGTGATACGACAGGGCCCGGAAACACCATATATTTT. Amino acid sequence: CASSDTTGPGNTIYF. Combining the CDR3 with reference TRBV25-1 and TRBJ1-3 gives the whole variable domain EADIYQTPRYLVIGTGKKITLECSQTMGHDKMYWYQQDPGMELHLIHYSYGVNSTEKGDLSSESTVSRIRTEHFPLTLESARPSHTSQYLCASSDTTGPGNTIYFGEGSWLTVV.

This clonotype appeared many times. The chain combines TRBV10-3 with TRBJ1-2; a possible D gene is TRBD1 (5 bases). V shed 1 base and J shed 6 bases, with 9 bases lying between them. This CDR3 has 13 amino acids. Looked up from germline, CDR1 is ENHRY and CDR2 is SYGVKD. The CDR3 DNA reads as TGTGCCATCAGTGAGTATGGGGGAGATGGCTACACCTTC. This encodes CAISEYGGDGYTF.

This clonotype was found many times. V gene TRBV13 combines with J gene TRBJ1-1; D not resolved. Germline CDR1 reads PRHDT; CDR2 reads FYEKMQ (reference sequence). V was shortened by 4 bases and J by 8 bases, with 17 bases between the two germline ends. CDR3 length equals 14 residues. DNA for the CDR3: TGTGCCAGCAGCTATCGGGTCTGGGCAGAAGAAGCTTTCTTT. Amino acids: CASSYRVWAEEAFF.

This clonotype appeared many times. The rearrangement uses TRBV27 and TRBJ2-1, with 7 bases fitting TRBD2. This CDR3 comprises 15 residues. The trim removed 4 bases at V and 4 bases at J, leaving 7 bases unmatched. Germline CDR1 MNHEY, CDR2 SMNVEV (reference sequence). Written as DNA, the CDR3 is TGTGCCAGCAGTTATAGCGGCGGGAGTTACAATGAGCAGTTCTTC. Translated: CASSYSGGSYNEQFF.

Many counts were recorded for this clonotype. CDR3 loop: CASSLNNDARGEPTDTQYF. The CDR3 DNA is TGTGCCAGCAGCTTAAACAACGATGCGCGGGGTGAACCCACAGATACGCAGTATTTT. This chain links TRBV7-3 with TRBJ2-3; possible D gene TRBD2, 6 bases. The V end lost 1 base, the J end lost 2 bases, and 22 bases lay between the germline ends. CDR3 length: 19 residues. Germline-derived CDR1 and CDR2 are SGHTA and FQGTGA. Filled out from reference TRBV7-3 and TRBJ2-3, the complete variable domain reads GAGVSQTPSNKVTEKGKYVELRCDPISGHTALYWYRQSLGQGPEFLIYFQGTGAADDSGLPNDRFFAVRPEGSVSTLKIQRTERGDSAVYLCASSLNNDARGEPTDTQYFGPGTRLTVL.

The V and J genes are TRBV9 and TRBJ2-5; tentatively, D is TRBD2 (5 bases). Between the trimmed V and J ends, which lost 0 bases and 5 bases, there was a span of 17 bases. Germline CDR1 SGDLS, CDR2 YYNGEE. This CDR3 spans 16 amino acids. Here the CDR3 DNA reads TGTGCCAGCAGCGTAGGGATAGGGCTAGGAGGTGAGACCCAGTACTTC. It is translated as CASSVGIGLGGETQYF.

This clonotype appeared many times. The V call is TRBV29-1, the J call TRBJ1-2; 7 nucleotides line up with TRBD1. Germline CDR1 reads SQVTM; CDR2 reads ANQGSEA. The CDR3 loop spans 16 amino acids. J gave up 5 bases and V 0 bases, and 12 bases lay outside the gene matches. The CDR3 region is CSVEDSRQGRGYGYTF. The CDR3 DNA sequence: TGCAGCGTTGAAGACTCTCGACAGGGTAGGGGGTATGGCTACACCTTC.

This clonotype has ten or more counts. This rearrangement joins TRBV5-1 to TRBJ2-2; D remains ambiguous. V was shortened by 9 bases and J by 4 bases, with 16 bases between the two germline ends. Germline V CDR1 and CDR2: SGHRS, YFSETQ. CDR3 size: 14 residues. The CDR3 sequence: CATNKGKGTGELFF. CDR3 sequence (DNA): TGCGCCACTAACAAAGGGAAGGGCACCGGGGAGCTGTTTTTT.

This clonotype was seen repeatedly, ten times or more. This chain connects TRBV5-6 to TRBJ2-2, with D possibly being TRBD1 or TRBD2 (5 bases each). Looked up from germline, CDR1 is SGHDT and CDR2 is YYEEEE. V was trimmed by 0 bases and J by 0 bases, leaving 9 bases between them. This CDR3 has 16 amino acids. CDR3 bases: TGTGCCAGCAGCTTGGTGGGGACCACGAACACCGGGGAGCTGTTTTTT. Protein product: CASSLVGTTNTGELFF.

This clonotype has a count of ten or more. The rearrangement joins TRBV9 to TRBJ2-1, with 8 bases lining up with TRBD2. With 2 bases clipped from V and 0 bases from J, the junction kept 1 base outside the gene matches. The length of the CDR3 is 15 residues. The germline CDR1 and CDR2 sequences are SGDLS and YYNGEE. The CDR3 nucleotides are TGTGCCAGCAGCGTTAGCGGGGACTCCTACAATGAGCAGTTCTTC. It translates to CASSVSGDSYNEQFF.

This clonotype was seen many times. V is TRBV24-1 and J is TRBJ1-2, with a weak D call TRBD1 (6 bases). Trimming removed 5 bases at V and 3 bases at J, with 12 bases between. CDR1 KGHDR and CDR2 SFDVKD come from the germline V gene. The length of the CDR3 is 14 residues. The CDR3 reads CATSAGGGHYGYTF. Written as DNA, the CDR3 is TGTGCCACCAGTGCGGGCGGGGGGCACTATGGCTACACCTTC.

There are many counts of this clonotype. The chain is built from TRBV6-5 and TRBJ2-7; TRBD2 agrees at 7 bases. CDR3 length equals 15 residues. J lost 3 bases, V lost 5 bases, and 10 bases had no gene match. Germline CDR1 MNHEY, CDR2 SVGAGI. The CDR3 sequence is CASSPRAGAGYEQYF. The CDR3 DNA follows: TGTGCCAGCAGTCCAAGGGCGGGAGCGGGCTACGAGCAGTACTTC.

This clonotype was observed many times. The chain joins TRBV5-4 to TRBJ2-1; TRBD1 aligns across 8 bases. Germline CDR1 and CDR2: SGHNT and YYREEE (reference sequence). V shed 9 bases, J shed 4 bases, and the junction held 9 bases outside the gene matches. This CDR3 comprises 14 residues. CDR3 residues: CATLDRGPYNEQFF. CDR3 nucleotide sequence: TGTGCCACCCTCGACAGGGGACCTTACAATGAGCAGTTCTTC.

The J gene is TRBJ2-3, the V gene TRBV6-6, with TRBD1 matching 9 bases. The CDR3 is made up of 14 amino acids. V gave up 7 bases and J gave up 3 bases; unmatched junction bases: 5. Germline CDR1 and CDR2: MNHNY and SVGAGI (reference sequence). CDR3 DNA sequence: TGTGCCAGCAAAAAACAGGGGGCAACAGATACGCAGTATTTT. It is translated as CASKKQGATDTQYF.

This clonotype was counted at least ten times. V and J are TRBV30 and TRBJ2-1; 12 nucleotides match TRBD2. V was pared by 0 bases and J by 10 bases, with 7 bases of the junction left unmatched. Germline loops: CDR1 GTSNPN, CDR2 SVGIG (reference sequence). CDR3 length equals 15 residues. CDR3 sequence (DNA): TGTGCCTGGAGTGTCGAGGGACTAGCGGGCCCAGAGCAGTTCTTC. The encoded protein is CAWSVEGLAGPEQFF.

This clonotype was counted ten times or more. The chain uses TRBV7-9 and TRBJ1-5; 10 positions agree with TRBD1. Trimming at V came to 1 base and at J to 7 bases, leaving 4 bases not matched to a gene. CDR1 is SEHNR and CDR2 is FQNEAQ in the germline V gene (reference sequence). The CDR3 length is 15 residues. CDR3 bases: TGTGCCAGCAGCTTAGGGACAGGGGGTAGACAGCCCCAGCATTTT. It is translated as CASSLGTGGRQPQHF.

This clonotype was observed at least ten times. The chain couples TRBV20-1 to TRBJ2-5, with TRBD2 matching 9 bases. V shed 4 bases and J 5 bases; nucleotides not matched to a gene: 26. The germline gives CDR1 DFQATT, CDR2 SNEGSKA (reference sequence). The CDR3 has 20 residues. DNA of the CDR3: TGCAGTGCTAATAGTCGGATAGGCCTATTTAGCGGGAGCCCCGGGGAGACCCAGTACTTC. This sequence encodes CSANSRIGLFSGSPGETQYF.

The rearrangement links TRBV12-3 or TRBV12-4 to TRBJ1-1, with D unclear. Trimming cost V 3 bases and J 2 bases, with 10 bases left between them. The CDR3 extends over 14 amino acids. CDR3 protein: CASSFPGSNTEAFF. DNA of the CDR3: TGTGCCAGCAGTTTCCCGGGGAGCAACACTGAAGCTTTCTTT.

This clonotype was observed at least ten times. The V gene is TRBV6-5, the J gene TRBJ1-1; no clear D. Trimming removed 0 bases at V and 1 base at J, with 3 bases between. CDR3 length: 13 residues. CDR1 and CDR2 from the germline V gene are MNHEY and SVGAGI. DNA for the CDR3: TGTGCCAGCAGTTACTCAGCGAACACTGAAGCTTTCTTT. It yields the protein CASSYSANTEAFF.

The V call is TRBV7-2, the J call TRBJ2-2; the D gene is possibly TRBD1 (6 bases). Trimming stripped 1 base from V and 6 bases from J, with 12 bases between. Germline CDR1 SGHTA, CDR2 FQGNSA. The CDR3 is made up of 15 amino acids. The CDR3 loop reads CASSLVAGASGELFF. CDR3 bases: TGTGCCAGCAGCTTAGTGGCAGGGGCGTCCGGGGAGCTGTTTTTT.

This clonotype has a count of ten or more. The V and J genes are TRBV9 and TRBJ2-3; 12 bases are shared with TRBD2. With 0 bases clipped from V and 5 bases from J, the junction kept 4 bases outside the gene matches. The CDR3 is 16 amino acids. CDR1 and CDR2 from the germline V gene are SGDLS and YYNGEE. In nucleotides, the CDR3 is TGTGCCAGCAGCGTAGGAACTAGCGGGAGGCTAGATACGCAGTATTTT. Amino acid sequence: CASSVGTSGRLDTQYF.

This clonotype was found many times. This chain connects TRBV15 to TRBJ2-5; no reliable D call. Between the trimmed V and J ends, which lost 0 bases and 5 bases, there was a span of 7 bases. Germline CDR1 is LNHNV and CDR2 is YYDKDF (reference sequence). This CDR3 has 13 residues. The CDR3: CATSRDNLETQYF. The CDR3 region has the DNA TGTGCCACCAGCAGAGATAATTTGGAGACCCAGTACTTC.

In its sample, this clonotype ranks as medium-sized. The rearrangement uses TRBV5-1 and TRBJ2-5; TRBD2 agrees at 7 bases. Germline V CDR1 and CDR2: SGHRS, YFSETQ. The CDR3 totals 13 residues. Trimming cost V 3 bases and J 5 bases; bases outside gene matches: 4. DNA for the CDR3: TGCGCCAGCAGCTCAACTAGCGAGGAGACCCAGTACTTC. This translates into CASSSTSEETQYF.

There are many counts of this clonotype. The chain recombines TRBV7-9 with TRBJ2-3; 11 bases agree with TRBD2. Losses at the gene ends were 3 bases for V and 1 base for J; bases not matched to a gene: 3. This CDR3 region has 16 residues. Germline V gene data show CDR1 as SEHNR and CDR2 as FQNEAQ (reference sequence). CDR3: CASSFGTSGRTDTQYF. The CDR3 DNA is TGTGCCAGCAGCTTCGGGACTAGCGGCCGCACAGATACGCAGTATTTT.

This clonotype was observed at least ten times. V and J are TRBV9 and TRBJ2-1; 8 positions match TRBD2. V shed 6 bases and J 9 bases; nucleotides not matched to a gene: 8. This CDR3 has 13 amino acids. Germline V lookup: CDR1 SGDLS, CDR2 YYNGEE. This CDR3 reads CASNTGGAGEQFF. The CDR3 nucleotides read TGTGCCAGCAACACCGGGGGGGCCGGTGAGCAGTTCTTC.

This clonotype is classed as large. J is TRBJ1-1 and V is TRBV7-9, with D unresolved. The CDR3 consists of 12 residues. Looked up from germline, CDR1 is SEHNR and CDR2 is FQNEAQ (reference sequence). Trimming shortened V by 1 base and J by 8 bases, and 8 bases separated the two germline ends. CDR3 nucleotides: TGTGCCAGCAGCTTAGGTTTCAGGGAAGCTTTCTTT. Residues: CASSLGFREAFF.